This record concerns one TCR beta chain sequence. Its antigen is not known. The CDR3 has 14 residues. The entry originates in a study of T cell clusters in autoimmune cytopenias. Study-wide findings and caveats: TRB repertoire shifts in secondary cytopenia and chronic lymphocytic leukemia mostly reflected lymphoma, not autoimmunity. No cluster-lack signature appeared between secondary cytopenia and chronic lymphocytic leukemia patients, apparently due to lymphoma masking.

Each sample's input was roughly 250 ng genomic DNA, 35,000 to 40,000 genome equivalents. Multiplex touch-down PCR amplified TRB using TRB-A and TRB-B pools in one tube. After re-calling the multiplex PCR reads, TCRdb lists one entry per CDR3 protein, DNA absent. Its clone listing holds 12,000 or so distinct CDR3 sequences. The same data also contributed to another study, on T cell repertoires in aging, cancer and after chemotherapy. As that report states: These repertoire data do not allow conclusions about immunological memory after chemotherapy.

The gene calls are TRBV21-1 and TRBJ1-2. TRBV21-1 corresponds to a pseudogene. The sample comprised peripheral blood. The origin of this receptor is a human donor in good health. The CDR3 loop reads CASSRLSGSDGYTF.